A selection of T cell receptor beta chains follows, all from one sample in a study of cytomegalovirus exposure and HLA in healthy donors. Using immunoSEQ multiplex PCR, the repertoire was profiled, and TCRdb retains in-frame clones only, with some absent. The sample carries 100,000 to 120,000 clones, over 60% recorded once. Sequences were obtained from PBMCs. These receptors all come from a man aged 40-49 years in good health and CMV-seropositive. Each CDR3 is given with its conserved first and last residue. D genes are given only for firm matches. Size values are once, few and many counts, or a class for expanded clones, and some rows have none.

size	V	D	J	DNA	CDR3
few	TRBV9	.	TRBJ2-5	TGTGCCAGCAGCGTAGGAGGGAAAGGGACCCAGTACTTC	CASSVGGKGTQYF
.	TRBV2	.	TRBJ2-6	TGTGCCAGCAGCCCCAATGTAGCTGGGGCCAACGGCCTGACTTTC	CASSPNVAGANGLTF
.	TRBV28	.	TRBJ1-1	TGTGCCAGTTCGACAGAGACGAACACTGAAGCTTTCTTT	CASSTETNTEAFF
.	TRBV28	TRBD1	TRBJ2-5	TGTGCCAGCAGTGTAACAGGGGGCCCAGAGACCCAGTACTTC	CASSVTGGPETQYF
.	TRBV7-2	TRBD1	TRBJ1-1	TGTGCCAGCAGCTTACAGGGGGGAGGCACTGAAGCTTTCTTT	CASSLQGGGTEAFF
few	TRBV4-2	TRBD2	TRBJ2-5	TGTGCCAGCAGCCTCGGACTAGGAGAGACCCAGTACTTC	CASSLGLGETQYF
.	TRBV1	.	TRBJ2-7	TGCACCAGCAGCACCATTCCGGGACAGGCACTAGACGGGGGCTCCTACGAGCAGTACTTC	CTSSTIPGQALDGGSYEQYF
.	TRBV19	TRBD1	TRBJ2-3	TGTGTCAGTACCTCGAGAGACAGGGTAGGCACAGATACGCAGTATTTT	CVSTSRDRVGTDTQYF
.	TRBV7-3	.	TRBJ1-1	TGTGCCAGCAGCCCCCAGGGAATATCTGAAGCTTTCTTT	CASSPQGISEAFF
.	TRBV7-9	TRBD1	TRBJ2-7	TGTGCCAGCAGCTTGACCGGGACAGGCATCGAGCAGTACTTC	CASSLTGTGIEQYF
few	TRBV2	.	TRBJ1-2	TGTGCCAGCAAGGCGGCAGCCTATGGCTACACCTTC	CASKAAAYGYTF
.	TRBV5-6	TRBD2	TRBJ2-5	TGTGCCAGCAGCCTTCCCCCGGGAGGGAGGGAGACCCAGTACTTC	CASSLPPGGRETQYF
.	TRBV7-3	.	TRBJ1-1	TGTGCCAGCAGCTTACGGGGTTGGGCTGAAGCTTTCTTT	CASSLRGWAEAFF
.	TRBV6-6	.	TRBJ2-4	TGTGCCAGCAGTTACTCGGTGCTGGGGGCAACAAACATTCAGTACTTC	CASSYSVLGATNIQYF
.	TRBV10-2	TRBD2	TRBJ2-7	TGCGCCAGCAGGATCCCGGGACTAGAATACGAGGGGCAGTACTTC	CASRIPGLEYEGQYF
.	TRBV27	.	TRBJ2-2	TGTGCCAGCAGTTTAGAGGAAATCGCCGGGGAGCTGTTTTTT	CASSLEEIAGELFF
.	TRBV12-5	TRBD2	TRBJ2-2	TGTGCTAGTGGTTCCGTAGCGGGGGTCTCAAACGGGGAGCTGTTTTTT	CASGSVAGVSNGELFF
.	TRBV28	.	TRBJ1-2	TGTGCCAGCAGTTTACGGACTCTCTATGGCTACACCTTC	CASSLRTLYGYTF
.	TRBV6-5	.	TRBJ2-7	TGTGCCAGCAGACGGGACACTTCATCCTACGAGCAGTACTTC	CASRRDTSSYEQYF
.	TRBV5-1	TRBD1	TRBJ2-7	TGCGCCAGCAGCTCCGGACAGGGAATTATGGAGCAGTACTTC	CASSSGQGIMEQYF
.	TRBV7-2	TRBD2	TRBJ2-1	TGTGCCAGCAGTGTGGGCCTCGGGGGGGGCGATGAGCAGTTCTTC	CASSVGLGGGDEQFF
.	TRBV2	.	TRBJ1-3	TGTGCCAGCAGTTCGGCTGGAAACACCATATATTTT	CASSSAGNTIYF
few	TRBV7-8	.	TRBJ2-1	TGTGCCAGCAGCCCGACGGGCTACAATGAGCAGTTCTTC	CASSPTGYNEQFF
.	TRBV2	TRBD1	TRBJ1-5	TGTGCCAGCAGATCGGACAGGGCAAGTGGCAATCAGCCCCAGCATTTT	CASRSDRASGNQPQHF
once	TRBV7-9	TRBD1	TRBJ1-2	TGTGCCAGCACCCTCCGACAGGGGATGGCCTATGGCTACACCTTC	CASTLRQGMAYGYTF
.	TRBV2	.	TRBJ2-3	TGTGCCAGCAGTGTAAGGGAGACAGATACGCAGTATTTT	CASSVRETDTQYF
.	TRBV18	.	TRBJ1-1	TGTGCCAGCGCTAACCCCGACACTGAAGCTTTCTTT	CASANPDTEAFF
.	TRBV9	.	TRBJ2-1	TGTGCCAGCGGGATTAGCGGCAATGAGCAGTTCTTC	CASGISGNEQFF
.	TRBV21-1	.	TRBJ1-5	TGTGCCAGCGGTGCGGGGGGGCAGGGGGGTACCCAGCCCCAGCATTTT	CASGAGGQGGTQPQHF
.	TRBV29-1	TRBD1	TRBJ1-4	TGCAGCGTTGAACCGGGACAGGGAGAAAAACTGTTTTTT	CSVEPGQGEKLFF
.	TRBV6-1	.	TRBJ1-1	TGTGCCAGCAGTGAACTTTTGGGGGGAATCACTGAAGCTTTCTTT	CASSELLGGITEAFF
.	TRBV11-2	TRBD1	TRBJ2-7	TGCGCCAGCAGGGGGCCTCTTAGAACCGAGCAGTACTTC	CASRGPLRTEQYF
.	TRBV19	.	TRBJ1-5	TGTGCCAGTACCGTGGGTTATCGGGGGACCAATCAGCCCCAGCATTTT	CASTVGYRGTNQPQHF
.	TRBV6-1	.	TRBJ2-7	TGTGCCAGCAAGGGACTGACCATATCCTACGAGCAGTACTTC	CASKGLTISYEQYF
.	TRBV6-1	TRBD1	TRBJ1-1	TGTGCCGGCAGTAAAGGGGGCGCGAAGATGAACACTGAAGCTTTCTTT	CAGSKGGAKMNTEAFF
.	TRBV7-9	TRBD1	TRBJ2-5	TGTGCCAGCAGCTTTTACGGCAGGGGGCTAGAGACCCAGTACTTC	CASSFYGRGLETQYF
.	TRBV4-3	.	TRBJ2-6	TGCGCCAGCAGCCAAGATCTAAGCGGGCGCGGGGCCAACGGCCTGACTTTC	CASSQDLSGRGANGLTF